This record looks at one T cell receptor (beta chain) sequence and its context. The antigen is undetermined. With 60 Vbeta and 13 Jbeta primers, the PCR was carried out. Clones were read by immunoSEQ multiplex PCR, and TCRdb kept only the in-frame ones, dropping some. Of around 150,000 clones in the sample, roughly nine tenths were seen once. The donors, nominally healthy at sampling, likely had unrecorded immune exposures. This CDR3 contains 12 residues. Germline V lookup: CDR1 SQVTM, CDR2 ANQGSEA. V lost 7 bases to trimming and J lost 5 bases, with 14 bases between them. The data derive from a study of cytomegalovirus exposure and HLA in healthy donors. Findings of the study overall: Versus the roughly 670-donor mean, an Asian-associated ancestry cluster reportedly showed fewer N-insertions in a later analysis.

Material: PBMCs. The rearrangement joins TRBV29-1 to TRBJ1-2; possibly TRBD1 for D (6 bases). This TCR was sampled from a woman aged 25 to 39 in good health and CMV-seronegative. The CDR3, as DNA: TGCAGCGCCCTGGACAGTAATTATGGCTACACCTTC. This encodes CSALDSNYGYTF. Supplemented by reference TRBV29-1 and TRBJ1-2, the full variable domain reads SAVISQKPSRDICQRGTSLTIQCQVDSQVTMMFWYRQQPGQSLTLIATANQGSEATYESGFVIDKFPISRPNLTFSTLTVSNMSPEDSSIYLCSALDSNYGYTFGSGTRLTVV.